These 27 T cell receptor beta chains share one sample of origin, sequenced in a study of regulatory T cells in long-lasting Graves disease. Time point described: newly diagnosed GD, antithyroid drugs for less than 3 months. TCR sequences were obtained from RNA taken from PBMCs. Library construction for TCR beta used iRepertoire HTBI primers and Arm-PCR of CDR3 regions. In TCRdb, the multiplex PCR reads were re-called with MiXCR into one record per CDR3 protein. The sample lists some 600,000 distinct CDR3 sequences; 16% were seen once. These sequences were also reported in another study, on T cells in Graves' hyperthyroidism and ophthalmopathy.

This specimen was peripheral blood mononuclear cells (PBMCs), taken at new diagnosis, from a patient treated with antithyroid drugs. The receptor source for this set is a man younger than 35 with Graves disease.

This clonotype was counted many times. This chain uses TRBV7-3 with TRBJ2-3, with 8 bases aligning to TRBD2. This CDR3 comprises 16 residues. J was trimmed by 2 bases and V by 6 bases; bases with no gene match: 10. In germline, CDR1 is SGHTA, CDR2 FQGTGA. CDR3 residues: CASRHRVAGPTDTQYF. In nucleotides, the CDR3 is TGTGCCAGCAGGCATCGGGTAGCGGGACCCACAGATACGCAGTATTTT.

This clonotype was picked up a small number of times. J is TRBJ1-6 and V is TRBV6-1, with 7 nucleotides matching TRBD1. The CDR3 spans 17 residues. V shed 6 bases and J 5 bases; nucleotides not matched to a gene: 13. Per germline, CDR1 MNHNS and CDR2 SASEGT. In DNA form, the CDR3 reads TGTGCCAGCAGCCCCGTGGGGCAGGGGGTAGATAATTCACCCCTCCACTTT. Encoded protein: CASSPVGQGVDNSPLHF.

This clonotype was seen only a few times. The chain is built from TRBV3-1 and TRBJ2-1; no clear D gene. The assigned J gene may be wrong: the sequence end matches TRBJ2-5 better. The CDR3 is made up of 17 amino acids. Germline V CDR1 and CDR2: LGHDT, YNNKEL (reference sequence). In DNA, the CDR3 is TGTGCCAGCAGCCAAGAAACCTCCGGAGTCGTTGGCGAGACCCAGTACTTC. Translation: CASSQETSGVVGETQYF.

The chain has TRBV18 and TRBJ2-7, with D perhaps matching TRBD1 or TRBD2 (5 bases each). This CDR3 spans 12 amino acids. Trimming cost V 8 bases and J 4 bases, with 12 bases left between them. Per germline, CDR1 KGHSH and CDR2 LQKENI. Written as DNA, the CDR3 is TGTGCCAGCCTGGGGGAACAGTACGAGCAGTACTTC. Residues: CASLGEQYEQYF.

Many counts were recorded for this clonotype. The V and J genes are TRBV11-3 and TRBJ2-5; 8 bases agree with TRBD1. This CDR3 comprises 17 residues. Germline-derived CDR1 and CDR2 are SGHNT and YENEEA. With V trimmed by 4 bases and J by 5 bases, 15 bases remained unmatched. The CDR3 reads CASSSGETGVAPETQYF. CDR3 sequence (DNA): TGTGCCAGCAGCTCGGGGGAGACAGGGGTGGCCCCCGAGACCCAGTACTTC. The full variable domain, with the rest looked up from reference TRBV11-3 and TRBJ2-5, is EAGVVQSPRYKIIEKKQPVAFWCNPISGHNTLYWYLQNLGQGPELLIRYENEEAVDDSQLPKDRFSAERLKGVDSTLKIQPAELGDSAVYLCASSSGETGVAPETQYFGPGTRLLVL.

The chain carries TRBV6-1 and TRBJ1-1; D uncertain. V gave up 6 bases and J gave up 4 bases, with 9 bases separating them. The CDR3 sequence is 12 residues long. Germline V gene lookup returns CDR1 MNHNS and CDR2 SASEGT. CDR3: CASSPIRTEAFF. The CDR3 DNA reads as TGTGCCAGCAGCCCTATCCGCACTGAAGCTTTCTTT.

Many counts were recorded for this clonotype. V and J are TRBV20-1 and TRBJ1-3; perhaps TRBD1 as D (5 bases). The CDR3 spans 14 residues. V shed 2 bases and J shed 1 base, with 9 bases lying between them. Per germline, CDR1 DFQATT and CDR2 SNEGSKA (reference sequence). DNA of the CDR3: TGCAGTGCTAGACGGGGGGATTCTGGAAACACCATATATTTT. It specifies CSARRGDSGNTIYF.

This clonotype was recorded at least ten times. The chain joins TRBV5-1 to TRBJ2-5; possibly TRBD1 for D (5 bases). The CDR3 has 15 amino acids. Trimming took off 0 bases at V and 1 base at J, with 10 bases between the two ends. The germline V gene has CDR1 SGHRS and CDR2 YFSETQ. This CDR3 is CASSLGPQGQETQYF. CDR3 DNA: TGCGCCAGCAGCTTGGGTCCCCAGGGCCAAGAGACCCAGTACTTC.

J is TRBJ2-1 and V is TRBV9, with 9 positions matching TRBD2. Germline trimming cut 4 bases from V and 7 bases from J; bases unmatched to any gene: 12. Germline V gives CDR1 SGDLS, CDR2 YYNGEE. The CDR3 length is 16 residues. The DNA of the CDR3 is TGTGCCAGCAGCCCTCTTGCGGGAGGGCGAGGAAATGAGCAGTTCTTC. This encodes CASSPLAGGRGNEQFF.

This clonotype has ten or more counts. The chain recombines TRBV29-1 with TRBJ1-1; D is unclear. This CDR3 comprises 12 residues. Germline CDR1 is SQVTM and CDR2 is ANQGSEA. V shed 7 bases and J shed 4 bases, with 13 bases lying between them. The CDR3 DNA sequence: TGCAGCGCGTCACTTACGGGCACTGAAGCTTTCTTT. This gives the protein CSASLTGTEAFF.

This clonotype occurred many times. This sequence joins TRBV6-5 and TRBJ1-5; TRBD1 matches 7 bases. The germline V gene encodes CDR1 MNHEY and CDR2 SVGAGI. This CDR3 comprises 14 residues. J lost 5 bases, V lost 4 bases, and 5 bases had no gene match. The CDR3 region has the DNA TGTGCCAGCAGTTTTGGACAGGCTGATCAGCCCCAGCATTTT. This codes for CASSFGQADQPQHF.

This clonotype was seen many times. For the CDR3, the DNA is TGTGCCAGCAGCGTAGATGGAGCGGGAGCCCACGGGGAGCTGTTTTTT. Residues: CASSVDGAGAHGELFF. J is TRBJ2-2 and V is TRBV9, with 8 bases lining up with TRBD2. The CDR3 is made up of 16 amino acids. Unmatched junction bases numbered 8, after V lost 0 bases and J lost 7 bases. Germline loops: CDR1 SGDLS, CDR2 YYNGEE.

This clonotype was found a few times. This chain uses TRBV6-1 with TRBJ2-5; 10 bases agree with TRBD2. Germline CDR1 reads MNHNS; CDR2 reads SASEGT. The CDR3 consists of 16 residues. Trimming cost V 4 bases and J 4 bases; bases outside gene matches: 9. The CDR3 is CASSGVGVAGGETQYF. In DNA, the CDR3 is TGTGCCAGCAGTGGGGTCGGGGTAGCGGGAGGAGAGACCCAGTACTTC.

CDR3 nucleotide sequence: TGTGCCACCAGTTCTAGCGGGGGCTTCTCCTACGAGCAGTACTTC. It specifies CATSSSGGFSYEQYF. The chain uses TRBV15 and TRBJ2-7, with 10 bases aligning to TRBD2. The CDR3 spans 15 residues. The trim removed 6 bases at V and 0 bases at J, leaving 5 bases unmatched. Germline CDR1 LNHNV, CDR2 YYDKDF (reference sequence). The full variable domain, with the rest looked up from reference TRBV15 and TRBJ2-7, is DAMVIQNPRYQVTQFGKPVTLSCSQTLNHNVMYWYQQKSSQAPKLLFHYYDKDFNNEADTPDNFQSRRPNTSFCFLDIRSPGLGDTAMYLCATSSSGGFSYEQYFGPGTRLTVT.

V gene TRBV25-1 combines with J gene TRBJ1-5; the match to TRBD1 covers 7 bases. CDR3 length: 17 amino acids. Germline lookup yields CDR1 MGHDK and CDR2 SYGVNS. Trimming at V came to 3 bases and at J to 0 bases, leaving 8 bases not matched to a gene. The CDR3 bases are TGTGCCAGCAGTGAGGGCCAGGGGGACTATAGCAATCAGCCCCAGCATTTT. Its translation is CASSEGQGDYSNQPQHF.

The genes are TRBV5-1 and TRBJ1-1, with 8 bases identical to TRBD1. This CDR3 is 16 amino acids long. Germline V lookup: CDR1 SGHRS, CDR2 YFSETQ. J lost 3 bases, V lost 1 base, and 8 bases had no gene match. The CDR3 spells CASSLTGGTGDTEAFF. CDR3 nucleotides: TGCGCCAGCAGCTTGACAGGGGGAACGGGCGACACTGAAGCTTTCTTT.

This clonotype appeared a few times. The chain employs TRBV2 and TRBJ2-1; 10 bases line up with TRBD2. The CDR3 has 17 amino acids. Germline CDR1 and CDR2: SNHLY and FYNNEI. V lost 5 bases, J lost 0 bases, and 7 bases stayed unmatched. The CDR3, as DNA: TGTGCCAGCAGTATCAGGCCTAGCGGGAGCTCCTACAATGAGCAGTTCTTC. It yields the protein CASSIRPSGSSYNEQFF. The whole variable domain, remainder taken from reference TRBV2 and TRBJ2-1, is EPEVTQTPSHQVTQMGQEVILRCVPISNHLYFYWYRQILGQKVEFLVSFYNNEISEKSEIFDDQFSVERPDGSNFTLKIRSTKLEDSAMYFCASSIRPSGSSYNEQFFGPGTRLTVL.

For this clonotype: One base away lies a much larger clone, so this may be a sequencing read error. This chain joins TRBV6-5 and TRBJ1-3; possibly TRBD1 for D (6 bases). The V gene lost 4 bases and the J gene lost 0 bases, with 10 bases spanning the gap. Germline V gene data show CDR1 as MNHEY and CDR2 as SVGAGI. This CDR3 region has 15 residues. This CDR3 is CASSSTGNSGNTIYF. DNA for the CDR3: TGTGCCAGCAGTTCTACAGGGAACTCTGGAAACACCATATATTTT.

This clonotype was detected ten times or more. The chain carries TRBV7-9 and TRBJ2-5; 9 nucleotides line up with TRBD1. J lost 5 bases, V lost 5 bases, and 3 bases had no gene match. In germline, CDR1 is SEHNR, CDR2 FQNEAQ (reference sequence). The CDR3 contains 13 residues. CDR3 sequence: CASSLGTGETQYF. CDR3 nucleotides: TGTGCCAGCAGCCTCGGGACAGGGGAGACCCAGTACTTC.

This clonotype has only a few counts. The chain carries TRBV27 and TRBJ1-2, with D maybe TRBD1 (5 bases). Germline assignment: CDR1 MNHEY and CDR2 SMNVEV (reference sequence). V was trimmed by 0 bases and J by 5 bases, leaving 13 bases between them. This CDR3 region has 15 residues. The CDR3 DNA sequence: TGTGCCAGCAGTTTATCAGATGGGGGGAGGTATGGCTACACCTTC. It is translated as CASSLSDGGRYGYTF.

This clonotype was picked up many times. The chain has TRBV12-3 or TRBV12-4 and TRBJ2-7; D not certain. This CDR3 has 12 amino acids. The ends were cut back, 4 bases at V and 6 bases at J, with 10 bases in the middle. DNA for the CDR3: TGTGCCAGCAGTTCCGTTGGATCCGAGCAGTACTTC. Translation gives CASSSVGSEQYF.

This clonotype was seen repeatedly, ten times or more. The J gene is TRBJ2-1, the V gene TRBV25-1; TRBD2 might be the D (7 bases). The length of the CDR3 is 16 residues. V was cut by 4 bases and J by 5 bases, with 18 bases left in between. Germline values: CDR1 MGHDK, CDR2 SYGVNS. The CDR3 region is CASSGRGAGVNNEQFF. The DNA of the CDR3 is TGTGCCAGCAGTGGTCGGGGGGCGGGGGTCAACAATGAGCAGTTCTTC.

This clonotype has a handful of counts. This sequence joins TRBV19 and TRBJ2-3; 9 nucleotides match TRBD2. Germline assignment: CDR1 LNHDA and CDR2 SQIVND (reference sequence). J was trimmed by 3 bases and V by 7 bases; bases with no gene match: 11. CDR3 length: 16 residues. CDR3 DNA sequence: TGTGCCAGTAAGACGACCGGGACTAGCCTAACAGATACGCAGTATTTT. Amino acids: CASKTTGTSLTDTQYF.

This clonotype was seen many times. The chain employs TRBV7-9 and TRBJ2-2; D possibly corresponds to TRBD1 (6 bases). This CDR3 comprises 16 residues. Per germline, CDR1 SEHNR and CDR2 FQNEAQ (reference sequence). V lost 5 bases and J lost 5, with 18 bases in between. The CDR3 nucleotides read TGTGCCAGCAGCCAGTCGGCCAGGGGCGTTACCGGGGAGCTGTTTTTT. It encodes CASSQSARGVTGELFF.

This clonotype has ten or more counts. The chain joins TRBV12-3 or TRBV12-4 to TRBJ1-1; 7 nucleotides match TRBD1. There are 13 residues in the CDR3. V dropped 0 bases and J dropped 6; count of bases not matched to a gene: 1. The CDR3 region is CASSLAGQPEAFF. In nucleotides, the CDR3 is TGTGCCAGCAGTTTAGCGGGACAGCCTGAAGCTTTCTTT.

J is TRBJ2-7 and V is TRBV6-5, with TRBD2 matching over 7 bases. Germline CDR1 and CDR2: MNHEY and SVGAGI. CDR3 length: 17 amino acids. After removal of 0 bases from V and 2 bases from J, the junction contained 10 bases not matched to a gene. CDR3 loop: CASSYSISGTATYEQYF. CDR3 in DNA: TGTGCCAGCAGTTACTCAATCAGCGGGACGGCTACCTACGAGCAGTACTTC.

As concerns this clonotype: This likely came from a read error, as a far larger clone is one base away. The rearrangement uses TRBV28 and TRBJ2-5; 11 nucleotides match TRBD1. Germline V lookup: CDR1 MDHEN, CDR2 SYDVKM. The CDR3 is 17 amino acids. The J segment lost 11 bases and the V segment lost 4 bases, leaving 18 bases of the junction unmatched. As DNA, the CDR3 is TGTGCCAGCAGTTCCCCCGGACAGGGGGCGAGCTACAATGAGCAGTACTTC. Its protein product is CASSSPGQGASYNEQYF.